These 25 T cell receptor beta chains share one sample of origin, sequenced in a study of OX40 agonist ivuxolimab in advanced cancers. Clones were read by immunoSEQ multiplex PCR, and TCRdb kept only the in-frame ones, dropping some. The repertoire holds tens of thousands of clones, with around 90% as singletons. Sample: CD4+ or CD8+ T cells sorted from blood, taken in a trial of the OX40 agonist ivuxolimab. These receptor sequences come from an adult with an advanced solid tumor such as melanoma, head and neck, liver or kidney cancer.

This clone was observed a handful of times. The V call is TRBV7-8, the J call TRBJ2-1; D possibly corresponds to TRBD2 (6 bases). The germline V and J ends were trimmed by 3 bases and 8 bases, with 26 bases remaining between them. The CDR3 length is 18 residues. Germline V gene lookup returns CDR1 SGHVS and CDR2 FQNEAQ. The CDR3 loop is CASSFTPRTGERLYEQFF. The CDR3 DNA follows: TGTGCCAGCAGCTTTACCCCTCGAACGGGAGAAAGGCTTTATGAGCAGTTCTTC.

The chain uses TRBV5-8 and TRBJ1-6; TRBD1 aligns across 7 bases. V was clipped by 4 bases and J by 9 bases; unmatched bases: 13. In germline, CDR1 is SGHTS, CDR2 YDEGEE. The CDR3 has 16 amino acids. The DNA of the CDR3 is TGTGCCAGCAGCCGAACCACAGGGGTTCAGGGTTCACCCCTCCACTTT. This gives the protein CASSRTTGVQGSPLHF.

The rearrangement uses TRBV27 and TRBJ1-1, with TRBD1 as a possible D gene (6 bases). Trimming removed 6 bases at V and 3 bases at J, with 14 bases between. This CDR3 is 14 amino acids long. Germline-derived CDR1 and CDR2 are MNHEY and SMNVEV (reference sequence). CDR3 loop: CASRLQGWDTEAFF. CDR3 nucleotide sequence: TGTGCCAGCAGGCTCCAGGGGTGGGACACTGAAGCTTTCTTT.

The CDR3, as DNA: TGTGCCAGCACCCCGGGACAGGTTCAATATGAGCAGTTCTTC. Translating it yields CASTPGQVQYEQFF. The chain has TRBV28 and TRBJ2-1; 8 positions match TRBD1. Looked up from germline, CDR1 is MDHEN and CDR2 is SYDVKM. The CDR3 has 14 amino acids. V shed 7 bases, J shed 8 bases, and the junction held 10 bases outside the gene matches.

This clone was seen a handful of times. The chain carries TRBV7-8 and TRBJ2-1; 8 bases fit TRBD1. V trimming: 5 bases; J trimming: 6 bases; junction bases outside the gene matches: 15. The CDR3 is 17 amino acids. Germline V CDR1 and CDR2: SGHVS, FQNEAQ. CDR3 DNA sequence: TGTGCCAGCAGCCGAGTTGTCGGGACAGGACTTATCAATGAGCAGTTCTTC. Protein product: CASSRVVGTGLINEQFF.

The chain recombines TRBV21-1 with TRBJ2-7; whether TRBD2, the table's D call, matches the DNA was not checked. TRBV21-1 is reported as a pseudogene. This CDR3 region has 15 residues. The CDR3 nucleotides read TGTGCCAGCAGGACGGAAGGGACTAGCGGGGGCCGCAGGTACTTC. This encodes CASRTEGTSGGRRYF.

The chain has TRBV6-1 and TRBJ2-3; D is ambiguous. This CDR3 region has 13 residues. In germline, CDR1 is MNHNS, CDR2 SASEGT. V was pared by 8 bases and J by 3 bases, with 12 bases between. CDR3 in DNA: TGTGCCAGCTCATCAAGAATGACAGATACGCAGTATTTT. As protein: CASSSRMTDTQYF.

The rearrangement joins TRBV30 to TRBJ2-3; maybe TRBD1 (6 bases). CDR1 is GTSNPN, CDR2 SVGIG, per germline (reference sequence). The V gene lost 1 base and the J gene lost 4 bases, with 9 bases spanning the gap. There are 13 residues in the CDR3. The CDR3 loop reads CAWSGAGADTQYF. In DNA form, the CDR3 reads TGTGCCTGGAGTGGAGCAGGGGCAGATACGCAGTATTTT.

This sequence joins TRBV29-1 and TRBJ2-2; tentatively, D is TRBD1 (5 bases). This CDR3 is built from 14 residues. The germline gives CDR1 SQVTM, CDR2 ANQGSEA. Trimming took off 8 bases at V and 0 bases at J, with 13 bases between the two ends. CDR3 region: CSIGAGSNTGELFF. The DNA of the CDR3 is TGCAGCATTGGGGCCGGGTCGAACACCGGGGAGCTGTTTTTT.

In DNA, the CDR3 is TGTGCCAGCAGCGCCAGGGGTGTCTATGGCTACACCTTC. Translation: CASSARGVYGYTF. The chain links TRBV6-6 to TRBJ1-2; tentative D call: TRBD1 (6 bases). CDR3 size: 13 residues. V was shortened by 6 bases and J by 4 bases, with 12 bases between the two germline ends. Germline V CDR1 and CDR2: MNHNY, SVGAGI (reference sequence).

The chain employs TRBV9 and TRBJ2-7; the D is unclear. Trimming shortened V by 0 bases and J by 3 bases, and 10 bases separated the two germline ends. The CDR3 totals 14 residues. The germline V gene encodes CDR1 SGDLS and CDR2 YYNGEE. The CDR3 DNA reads TGTGCCAGCAGCGTAGCTCTAGGTATCTACGAGCAGTACTTC. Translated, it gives CASSVALGIYEQYF.

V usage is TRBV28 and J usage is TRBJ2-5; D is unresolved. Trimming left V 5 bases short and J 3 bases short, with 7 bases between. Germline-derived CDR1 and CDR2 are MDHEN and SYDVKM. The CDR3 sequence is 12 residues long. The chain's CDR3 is CASSITEETQYF. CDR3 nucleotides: TGTGCCAGCAGTATAACCGAAGAGACCCAGTACTTC.

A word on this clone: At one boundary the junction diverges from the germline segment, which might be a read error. The CDR3 here is CSVDRRSYEHRGAVF. The CDR3 nucleotides read TGCAGCGTTGATAGGCGGAGCTACGAACACCGGGGAGCTGTTTTT. This rearrangement joins TRBV29-1 to TRBJ2-2; possibly TRBD2 for D (5 bases). CDR1 and CDR2 from the germline V gene are SQVTM and ANQGSEA. The length of the CDR3 is 15 residues.

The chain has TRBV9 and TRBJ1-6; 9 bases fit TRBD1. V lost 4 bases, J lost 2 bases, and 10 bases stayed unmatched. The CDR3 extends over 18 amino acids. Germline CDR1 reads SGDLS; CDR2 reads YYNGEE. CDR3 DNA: TGTGCCAGCAGCCCCTTGTACAGGGACAGGGCCTATAATTCACCCCTCCACTTT. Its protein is CASSPLYRDRAYNSPLHF.

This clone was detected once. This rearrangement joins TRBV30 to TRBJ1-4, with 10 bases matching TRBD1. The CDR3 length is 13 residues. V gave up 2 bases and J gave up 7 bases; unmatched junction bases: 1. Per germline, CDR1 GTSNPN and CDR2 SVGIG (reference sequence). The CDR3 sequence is CAWSRDRGEKLFF. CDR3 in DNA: TGTGCCTGGAGTCGGGACAGGGGTGAAAAACTGTTTTTT.

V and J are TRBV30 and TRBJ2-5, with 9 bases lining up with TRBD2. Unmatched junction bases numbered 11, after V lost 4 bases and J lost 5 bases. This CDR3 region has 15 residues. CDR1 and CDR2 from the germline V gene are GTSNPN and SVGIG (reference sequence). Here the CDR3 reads CAWTPSGGRLETQYF. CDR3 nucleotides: TGTGCCTGGACTCCCAGCGGGGGGCGCTTGGAGACCCAGTACTTC.

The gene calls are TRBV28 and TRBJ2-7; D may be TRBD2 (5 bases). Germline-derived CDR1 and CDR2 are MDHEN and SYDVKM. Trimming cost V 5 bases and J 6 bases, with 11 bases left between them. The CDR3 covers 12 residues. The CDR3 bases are TGTGCCAGCAGTGTGGACTCTAGCGAGCAGTACTTC. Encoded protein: CASSVDSSEQYF.

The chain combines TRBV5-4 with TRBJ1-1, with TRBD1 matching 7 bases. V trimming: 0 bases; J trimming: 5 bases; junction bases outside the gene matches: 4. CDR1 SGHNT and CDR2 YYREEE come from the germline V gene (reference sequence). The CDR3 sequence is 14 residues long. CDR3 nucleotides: TGTGCCAGCAGCTTGGGACAGGGTTATACTGAAGCTTTCTTT. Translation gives CASSLGQGYTEAFF.

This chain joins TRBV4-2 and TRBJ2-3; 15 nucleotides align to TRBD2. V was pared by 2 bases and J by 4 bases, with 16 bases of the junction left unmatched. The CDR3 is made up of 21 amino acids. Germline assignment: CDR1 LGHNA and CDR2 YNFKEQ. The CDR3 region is CASSQIRRTSGRAVGSDTQYF. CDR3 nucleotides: TGTGCCAGCAGCCAAATTCGTCGGACTAGCGGGAGGGCCGTGGGTTCAGATACGCAGTATTTT.

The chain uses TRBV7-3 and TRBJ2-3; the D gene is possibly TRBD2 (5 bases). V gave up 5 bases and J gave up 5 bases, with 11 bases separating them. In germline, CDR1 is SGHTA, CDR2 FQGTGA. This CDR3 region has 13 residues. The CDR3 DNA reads TGTGCCAGCAGCCCAAGGGCGGGAGATACGCAGTATTTT. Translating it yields CASSPRAGDTQYF.

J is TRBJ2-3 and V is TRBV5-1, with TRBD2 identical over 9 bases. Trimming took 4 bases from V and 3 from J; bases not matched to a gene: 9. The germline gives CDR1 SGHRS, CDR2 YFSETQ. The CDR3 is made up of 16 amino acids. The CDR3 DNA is TGCGCCAGCAGCCTGTTTAGCGGGAGTGTGACAGATACGCAGTATTTT. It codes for CASSLFSGSVTDTQYF.

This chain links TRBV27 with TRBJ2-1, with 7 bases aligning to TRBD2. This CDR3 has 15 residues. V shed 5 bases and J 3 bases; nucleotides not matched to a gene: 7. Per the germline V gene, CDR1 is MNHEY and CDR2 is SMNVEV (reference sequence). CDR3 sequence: CASSPRLAYYNEQFF. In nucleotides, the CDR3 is TGTGCCAGCAGTCCCCGACTAGCCTACTACAATGAGCAGTTCTTC.

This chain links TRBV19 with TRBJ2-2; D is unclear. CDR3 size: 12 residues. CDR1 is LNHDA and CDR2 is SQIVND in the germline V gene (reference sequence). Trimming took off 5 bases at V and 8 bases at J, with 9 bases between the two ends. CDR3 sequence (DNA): TGTGCCAGTAGTCTCGACGGAGGGGAGCTGTTTTTT. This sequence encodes CASSLDGGELFF.

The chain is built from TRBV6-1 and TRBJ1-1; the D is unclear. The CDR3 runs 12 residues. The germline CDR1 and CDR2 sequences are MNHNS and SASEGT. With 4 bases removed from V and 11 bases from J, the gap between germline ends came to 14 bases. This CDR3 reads CASSASPLAAFF. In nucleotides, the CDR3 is TGTGCCAGCAGTGCCTCTCCCCTGGCGGCTTTCTTT.

CDR3 protein: CAISDRQGGDTEAFF. CDR3 nucleotide sequence: TGTGCCATCAGTGACAGACAGGGGGGGGACACTGAAGCTTTCTTT. The V and J genes are TRBV10-3 and TRBJ1-1, with 9 bases identical to TRBD1. Unmatched junction bases numbered 5, after V lost 3 bases and J lost 3 bases. Germline V gives CDR1 ENHRY, CDR2 SYGVKD. The CDR3 contains 15 residues.